This T cell receptor beta chain was documented in a study of PD-1 and CTLA-4 blockade in melanoma. The CDR3 is made up of 15 amino acids. The germline gives CDR1 MNHNS, CDR2 SASEGT. V was pared by 0 bases and J by 3 bases, with 5 bases of the junction left unmatched. Using immunoSEQ multiplex PCR, the repertoire was profiled, and TCRdb retains in-frame clones only, with some absent. The sample has roughly 16,000 clones; 65% to 75% are singletons. The chain has TRBV6-1 and TRBJ2-7, with TRBD1 matching over 7 bases. The receptor was derived from a human donor with melanoma. Sequenced material: CD8+ T cells from peripheral blood, taken before anti-PD-1 treatment. The CDR3 spells CASSEAATGNYEQYF. The CDR3 DNA reads as TGTGCCAGCAGTGAAGCGGCGACAGGGAACTACGAGCAGTACTTC.